This paragraph reports one TCR beta chain. This sample was taken from a study of Graves' ophthalmopathy and Graves' hyperthyroidism. Transcripts of RNA were the source for amplifying TCR beta CDR3 regions. RT-PCR was first run with HTBI primers, then multiplex PCR in a second round. Using its own MiXCR run on the multiplex PCR reads, TCRdb lists one record per CDR3 protein. This table has 620,000 or so distinct CDR3 sequences, about 20% appearing once. The CDR3 consists of 16 residues. V lost 0 bases to trimming and J lost 5 bases; unmatched junction nucleotides: 6. The germline CDR1 and CDR2 sequences are MNHNS and SASEGT.

Sample: peripheral blood. The chain combines TRBV6-1 with TRBJ2-2, with TRBD1 matching over 7 bases. This clonotype was sampled from a woman younger than 35 with stable Graves' hyperthyroidism. Some clones in this sample may be carry-over from other donors' samples. The CDR3 here is CASSEAVAGGTGELFF. The DNA for the CDR3 is TGTGCCAGCAGTGAAGCGGTCGCAGGGGGTACCGGGGAGCTGTTTTTT.